Given below is one T cell receptor (beta chain) in context. The sample originates from a study of blood T cell repertoires in COVID-19. Germline CDR1 reads KGHDR; CDR2 reads SFDVKD. This CDR3 is built from 13 residues. The ends were cut back, 2 bases at V and 2 bases at J, with 5 bases in the middle. Sequencing was performed with immunoSEQ multiplex PCR; in TCRdb, only in-frame clones are kept and a portion is missing. The sample has about 270,000 clones, over 70% seen once. The gene calls are TRBV24-1 and TRBJ1-2; perhaps TRBD1 as D (5 bases). Sample: peripheral blood. This clonotype was obtained from a man aged 80 or over with acute or convalescent COVID-19. The CDR3 DNA sequence: TGTGCCACCAGTGATTCAGGGAACTATGGCTACACCTTC. Its translation: CATSDSGNYGYTF.